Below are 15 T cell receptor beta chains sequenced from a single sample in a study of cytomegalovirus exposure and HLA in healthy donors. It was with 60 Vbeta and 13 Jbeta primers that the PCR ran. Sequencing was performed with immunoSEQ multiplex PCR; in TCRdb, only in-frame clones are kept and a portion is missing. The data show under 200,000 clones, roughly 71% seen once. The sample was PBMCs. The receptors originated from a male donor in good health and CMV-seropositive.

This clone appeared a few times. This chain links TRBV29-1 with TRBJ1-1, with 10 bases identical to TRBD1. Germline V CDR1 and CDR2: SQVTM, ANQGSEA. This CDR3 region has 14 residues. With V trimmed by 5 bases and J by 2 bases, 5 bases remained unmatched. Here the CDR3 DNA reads TGCAGCGTTTGGGGGGACAGGGGAAACACTGAAGCTTTCTTT. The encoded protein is CSVWGDRGNTEAFF.

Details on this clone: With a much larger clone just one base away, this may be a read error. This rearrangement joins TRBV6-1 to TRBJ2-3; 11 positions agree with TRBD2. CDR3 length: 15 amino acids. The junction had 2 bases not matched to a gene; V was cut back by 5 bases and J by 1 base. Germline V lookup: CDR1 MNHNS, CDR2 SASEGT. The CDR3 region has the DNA TGTGCCAGCAGTATACTAGCGGGGGGCACAGATACGCAGTATTTT. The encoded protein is CASSILAGGTDTQYF.

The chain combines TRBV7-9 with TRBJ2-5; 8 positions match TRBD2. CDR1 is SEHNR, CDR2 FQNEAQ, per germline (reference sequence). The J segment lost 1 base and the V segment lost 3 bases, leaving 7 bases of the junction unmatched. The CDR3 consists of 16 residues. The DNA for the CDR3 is TGTGCCAGCAGCTTGAACGGCGGGGGGATCCAAGAGACCCAGTACTTC. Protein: CASSLNGGGIQETQYF.

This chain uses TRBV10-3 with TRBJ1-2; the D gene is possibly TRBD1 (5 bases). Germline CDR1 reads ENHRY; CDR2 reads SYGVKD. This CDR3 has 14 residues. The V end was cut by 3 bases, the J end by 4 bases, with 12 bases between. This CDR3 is CAISEPRQPYGYTF. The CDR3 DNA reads TGTGCCATCAGTGAACCCCGACAGCCCTATGGCTACACCTTC.

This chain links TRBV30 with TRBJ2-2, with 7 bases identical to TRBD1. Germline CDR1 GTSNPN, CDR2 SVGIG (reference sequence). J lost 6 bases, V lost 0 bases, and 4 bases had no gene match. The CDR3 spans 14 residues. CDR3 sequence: CAWSVAQGAGELFF. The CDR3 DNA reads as TGTGCCTGGAGTGTAGCGCAGGGGGCCGGGGAGCTGTTTTTT. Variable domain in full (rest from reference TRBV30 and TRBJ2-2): SQTIHQWPATLVQPVGSPLSLECTVEGTSNPNLYWYRQAAGRGLQLLFYSVGIGQISSEVPQNLSASRPQDRQFILSSKKLLLSDSGFYLCAWSVAQGAGELFFGEGSRLTVL.

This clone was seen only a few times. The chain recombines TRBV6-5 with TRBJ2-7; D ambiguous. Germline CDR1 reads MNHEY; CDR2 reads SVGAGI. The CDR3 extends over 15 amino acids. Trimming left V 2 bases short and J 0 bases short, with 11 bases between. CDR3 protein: CASSYRPTDSYEQYF. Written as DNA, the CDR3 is TGTGCCAGCAGTTACCGTCCTACAGACTCCTACGAGCAGTACTTC.

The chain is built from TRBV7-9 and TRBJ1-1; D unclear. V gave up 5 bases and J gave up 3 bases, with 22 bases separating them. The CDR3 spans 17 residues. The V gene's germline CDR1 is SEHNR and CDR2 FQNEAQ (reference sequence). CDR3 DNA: TGTGCCAGCAGCCCTTCGGGAGGCCCCCCTCTGGACACTGAAGCTTTCTTT. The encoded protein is CASSPSGGPPLDTEAFF.

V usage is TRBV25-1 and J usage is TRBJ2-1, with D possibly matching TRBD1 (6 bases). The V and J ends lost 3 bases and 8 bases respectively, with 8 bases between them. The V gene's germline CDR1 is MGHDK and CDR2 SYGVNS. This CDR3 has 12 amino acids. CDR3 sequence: CASSEQGYEQFF. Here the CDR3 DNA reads TGTGCCAGCAGTGAGCAGGGGTATGAGCAGTTCTTC.

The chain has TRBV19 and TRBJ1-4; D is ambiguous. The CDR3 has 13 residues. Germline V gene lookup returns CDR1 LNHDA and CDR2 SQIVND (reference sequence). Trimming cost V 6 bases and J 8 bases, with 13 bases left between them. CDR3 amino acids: CASRINGGEKLFF. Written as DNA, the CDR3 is TGTGCCAGTAGGATCAATGGAGGGGAAAAACTGTTTTTT. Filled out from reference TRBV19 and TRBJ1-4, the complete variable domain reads DGGITQSPKYLFRKEGQNVTLSCEQNLNHDAMYWYRQDPGQGLRLIYYSQIVNDFQKGDIAEGYSVSREKKESFPLTVTSAQKNPTAFYLCASRINGGEKLFFGSGTQLSVL.

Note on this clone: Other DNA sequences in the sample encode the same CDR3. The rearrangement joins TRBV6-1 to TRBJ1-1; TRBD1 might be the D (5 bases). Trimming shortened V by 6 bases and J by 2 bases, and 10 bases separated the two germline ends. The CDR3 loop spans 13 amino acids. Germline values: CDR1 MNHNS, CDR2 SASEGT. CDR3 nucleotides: TGTGCCAGCAGCCCAGGGTCAAACACTGAAGCTTTCTTT. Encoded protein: CASSPGSNTEAFF.

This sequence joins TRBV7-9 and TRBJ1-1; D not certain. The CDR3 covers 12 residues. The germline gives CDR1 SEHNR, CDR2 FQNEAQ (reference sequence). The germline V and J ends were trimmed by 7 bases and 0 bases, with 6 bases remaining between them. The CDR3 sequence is CASTKMNTEAFF. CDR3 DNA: TGTGCCAGCACCAAAATGAACACTGAAGCTTTCTTT.

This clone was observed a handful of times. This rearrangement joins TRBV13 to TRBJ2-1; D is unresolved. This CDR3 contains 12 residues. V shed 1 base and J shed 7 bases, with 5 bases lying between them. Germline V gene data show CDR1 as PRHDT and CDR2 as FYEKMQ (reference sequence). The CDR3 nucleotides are TGTGCCAGCAGCTTAGACGGTAATGAGCAGTTCTTC. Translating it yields CASSLDGNEQFF.

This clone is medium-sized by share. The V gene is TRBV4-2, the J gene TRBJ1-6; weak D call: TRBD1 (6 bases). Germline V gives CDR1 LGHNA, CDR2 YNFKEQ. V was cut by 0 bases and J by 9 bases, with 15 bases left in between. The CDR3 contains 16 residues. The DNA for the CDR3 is TGTGCCAGCAGCCAAGATGAAGGGGGGGGCGCTTCACCCCTCCACTTT. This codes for CASSQDEGGGASPLHF.

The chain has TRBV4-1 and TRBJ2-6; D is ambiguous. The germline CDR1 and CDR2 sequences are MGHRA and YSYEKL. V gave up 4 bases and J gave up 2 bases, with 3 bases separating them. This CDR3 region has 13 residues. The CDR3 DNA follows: TGCGCCAGCAGCCCTCCTGGGGCCAACGTCCTGACTTTC. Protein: CASSPPGANVLTF.

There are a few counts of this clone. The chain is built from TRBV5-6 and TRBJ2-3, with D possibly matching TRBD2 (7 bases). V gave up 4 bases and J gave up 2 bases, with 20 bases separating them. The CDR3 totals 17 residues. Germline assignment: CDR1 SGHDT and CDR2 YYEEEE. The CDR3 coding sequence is TGTGCCAGCAGCGGTCCCCGCCGAGGGGGGGACACAGATACGCAGTATTTT. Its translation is CASSGPRRGGDTDTQYF.